Described below is a single T cell receptor (beta chain) sequence and its context. Its antigen is not known. The sample comes from a study of cytomegalovirus exposure and HLA in healthy donors. General observations from the study: Some TCR beta chains (about 180 of them) were listed as cytomegalovirus-associated.

Germline-derived CDR1 and CDR2 are MNHEY and SMNVEV (reference sequence). The CDR3 sequence is 14 residues long. V was pared by 6 bases and J by 7 bases, with 17 bases between. In nominal health when sampled, donors likely had unrecorded immune exposures nonetheless. The primer mix had 60 Vbeta and 13 Jbeta primers. The data were produced by immunoSEQ multiplex PCR, yet TCRdb's version contains in-frame clones alone and is incomplete. The data show 110,000 or so clones, with about 80% seen just once and 7% to 10% held by the top ten. The V and J genes are TRBV27 and TRBJ2-3; TRBD1 is a possible D gene (7 bases). This TCR derives from a man in his forties or fifties in good health and CMV-seropositive. Sequencing was done on a sample of PBMCs. The CDR3: CASRSGGIINTQYF. The CDR3 DNA reads TGTGCCAGCAGATCAGGGGGGATCATAAATACGCAGTATTTT.